This TCR beta chain was sequenced in a study of blood T cell repertoires in COVID-19. For the study at large: Collection of acute and convalescent COVID-19 samples took place in the United States, Italy and Spain. In each case, the material was cDNA or gDNA derived from T cells, B-cell-depleted T cells, or PBMCs.

The CDR3 loop spans 15 amino acids. CDR1 MRHNA and CDR2 SNTAGT come from the germline V gene. Trimming pared 4 bases from V and 5 bases from J, leaving 17 bases between. Sequencing was performed with immunoSEQ multiplex PCR; in TCRdb, only in-frame clones are kept and a portion is missing. The sample yields under 25,000 clones, 70% to 90% seen once. What was sequenced was peripheral blood. This TCR came from a human donor with active COVID-19. The donor label of this sample is uncertain. The chain links TRBV6-4 to TRBJ1-2; D possibly corresponds to TRBD1 (5 bases). The CDR3 DNA sequence: TGTGCCAGCAGTGCCTCGGGCGGGGGAGAGTATGGCTACACCTTC. This codes for CASSASGGGEYGYTF.